Following are 3 T cell receptor beta chains from one sample sequenced in a study of T cells in narcolepsy (dated by TCRdb to 2016 to 2019). The receptor library was made with the immunoSEQ multiplex PCR assay. TCRdb re-hosts the immuneACCESS table, in-frame sequences only. Its copies lack some clones; in the studies checked, an unresolved V gene accounts for under half of them, and the cause for the rest is not known. This sample holds 25,000 to 30,000 clones; around 74% were observed only once. The leading ten clones occupy 6.6% of the sample. The sample was memory (CD45RA-) CD4+ T cells from blood. What the cell subset or site label conveys for this sample: memory T cells sorted ex vivo from peripheral blood. The receptors shown here come from a human donor in good health.

This CDR3 reads CATSRDVRNGYTF. The DNA of the CDR3 is TGTGCCACCAGCAGAGACGTCCGCAATGGCTACACCTTC. This chain joins TRBV15 and TRBJ1-2; D is undetermined. Trimming took 0 bases from V and 6 from J, leaving 8 bases between them. This CDR3 contains 13 residues. Germline lookup yields CDR1 LNHNV and CDR2 YYDKDF (reference sequence).

The chain recombines TRBV27 with TRBJ2-4; 8 nucleotides line up with TRBD1. CDR1 and CDR2 (germline): MNHEY, SMNVEV (reference sequence). The CDR3 is made up of 16 amino acids. The trim removed 5 bases at V and 3 bases at J, leaving 9 bases unmatched. The CDR3 DNA is TGTGCCAGCAGTGAGAACGACAGGGGCTTCAAAAACATTCAGTACTTC. It encodes CASSENDRGFKNIQYF.

The gene calls are TRBV25-1 and TRBJ1-1, with D uncertain. In germline, CDR1 is MGHDK, CDR2 SYGVNS. The CDR3 totals 13 residues. With 7 bases removed from V and 0 bases from J, the gap between germline ends came to 9 bases. The CDR3: CASTAAMNTEAFF. The CDR3 nucleotides read TGTGCCAGCACGGCGGCTATGAACACTGAAGCTTTCTTT.